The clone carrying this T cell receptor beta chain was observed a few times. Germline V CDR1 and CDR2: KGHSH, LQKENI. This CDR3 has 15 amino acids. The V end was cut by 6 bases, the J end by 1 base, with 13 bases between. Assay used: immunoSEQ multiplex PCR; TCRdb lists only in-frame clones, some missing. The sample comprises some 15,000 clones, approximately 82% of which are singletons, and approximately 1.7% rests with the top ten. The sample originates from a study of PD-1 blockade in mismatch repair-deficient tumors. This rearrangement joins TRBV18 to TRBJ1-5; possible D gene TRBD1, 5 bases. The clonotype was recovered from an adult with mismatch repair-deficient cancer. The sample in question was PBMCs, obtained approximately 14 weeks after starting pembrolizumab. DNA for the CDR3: TGTGCCAGCTCCCGCGGGGGGGAAAGCAATCAGCCCCAGCATTTT. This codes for CASSRGGESNQPQHF.